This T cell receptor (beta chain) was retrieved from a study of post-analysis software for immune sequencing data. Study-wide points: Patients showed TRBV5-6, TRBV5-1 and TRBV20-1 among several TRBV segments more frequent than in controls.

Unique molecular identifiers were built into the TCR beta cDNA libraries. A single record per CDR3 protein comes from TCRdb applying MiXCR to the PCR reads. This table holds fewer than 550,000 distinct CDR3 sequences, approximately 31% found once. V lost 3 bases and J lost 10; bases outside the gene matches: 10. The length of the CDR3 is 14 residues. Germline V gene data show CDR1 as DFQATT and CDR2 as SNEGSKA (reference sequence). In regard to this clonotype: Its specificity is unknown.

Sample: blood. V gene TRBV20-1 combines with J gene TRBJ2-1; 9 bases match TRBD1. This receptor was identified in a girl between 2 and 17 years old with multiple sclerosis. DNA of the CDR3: TGCAGTGCTAGCGATGACAGGGGGTTTGAGGAGCAGTTCTTC. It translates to CSASDDRGFEEQFF.